This T cell receptor beta chain was recorded in a study of control samples from healthy donors and cancer patients. Germline assignment: CDR1 MNHEY and CDR2 SVGAGI. V gave up 6 bases and J gave up 7 bases; unmatched junction bases: 5. There are 13 residues in the CDR3. Sequencing used immunoSEQ multiplex PCR; TCRdb keeps in-frame clones, though not all of them. The profile covers over 150,000 clones, with under 96% appearing a single time and around 0.92% taken by the ten largest. The chain links TRBV6-5 to TRBJ2-7; 11 bases line up with TRBD2. The TCR originated in a woman aged 30 to 39 in good health. The sequencing input was blood. The CDR3 region has the DNA TGTGCCAGCAGCCGGGGACTAGCGGCTGAGCAGTACTTC. It specifies CASSRGLAAEQYF.